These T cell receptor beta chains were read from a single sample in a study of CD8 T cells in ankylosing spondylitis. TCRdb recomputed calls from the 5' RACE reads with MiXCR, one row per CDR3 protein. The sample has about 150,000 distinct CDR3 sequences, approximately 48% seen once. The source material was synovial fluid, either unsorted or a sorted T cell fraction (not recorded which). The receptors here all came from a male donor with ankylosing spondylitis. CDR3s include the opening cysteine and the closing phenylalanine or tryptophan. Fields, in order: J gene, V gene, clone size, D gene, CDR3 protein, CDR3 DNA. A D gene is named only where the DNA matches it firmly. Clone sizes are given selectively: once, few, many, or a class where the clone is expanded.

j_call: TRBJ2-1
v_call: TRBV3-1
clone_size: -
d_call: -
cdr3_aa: CASSPNLDLNEQFF
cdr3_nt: TGTGCCAGCAGCCCCAACCTGGACCTCAATGAGCAGTTCTTC

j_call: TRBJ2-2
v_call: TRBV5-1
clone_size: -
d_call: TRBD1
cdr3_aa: CASSLTGTAYTGELFF
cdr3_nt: TGCGCCAGCAGCTTGACCGGGACAGCCTACACCGGGGAGCTGTTTTTT

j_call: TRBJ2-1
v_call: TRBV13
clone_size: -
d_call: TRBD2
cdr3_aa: CASSPGLGDNEQFF
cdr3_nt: TGTGCCAGCAGCCCAGGACTAGGCGACAATGAGCAGTTCTTC

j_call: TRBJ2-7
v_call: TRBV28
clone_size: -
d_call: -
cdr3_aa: CASSPQREHSYEQYF
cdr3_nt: TGTGCCAGCAGCCCCCAAAGGGAGCACTCCTACGAGCAGTACTTC

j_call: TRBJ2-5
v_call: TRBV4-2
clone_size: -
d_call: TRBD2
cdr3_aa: CAMPQDGSGGGQETQYF
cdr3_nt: TGTGCCATGCCCCAAGATGGTAGCGGGGGAGGACAAGAGACCCAGTACTTC

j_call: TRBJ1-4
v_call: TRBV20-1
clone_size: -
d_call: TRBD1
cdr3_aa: CSAGQGSDNRFF
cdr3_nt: TGCAGTGCGGGACAGGGATCCGATAATCGTTTTTTT

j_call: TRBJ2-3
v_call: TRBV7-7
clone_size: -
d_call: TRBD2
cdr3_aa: CASSPTSGGTDTQYF
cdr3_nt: TGTGCTAGCAGCCCGACTAGCGGGGGCACAGATACGCAGTATTTT

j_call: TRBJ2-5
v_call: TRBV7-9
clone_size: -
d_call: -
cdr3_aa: CASSSTDGQETQYF
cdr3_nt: TGTGCCAGCAGTTCAACGGACGGCCAAGAGACCCAGTACTTC

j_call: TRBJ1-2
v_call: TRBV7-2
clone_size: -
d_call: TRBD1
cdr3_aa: CASSAYGQGVGYTF
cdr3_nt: TGTGCCAGCAGCGCATATGGCCAGGGGGTTGGCTACACCTTC

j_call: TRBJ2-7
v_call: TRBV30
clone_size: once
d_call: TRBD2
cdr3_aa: CAWRSWEGPHEQYF
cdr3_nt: TGTGCCTGGAGGTCGTGGGAGGGCCCCCACGAGCAGTACTTC

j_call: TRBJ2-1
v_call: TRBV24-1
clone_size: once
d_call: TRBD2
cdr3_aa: CATAGVNEQFF
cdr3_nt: TGTGCCACGGCGGGAGTAAATGAGCAGTTCTTC

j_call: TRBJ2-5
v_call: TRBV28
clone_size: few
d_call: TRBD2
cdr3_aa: CASSLTGTTVSQYF
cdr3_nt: TGTGCCAGCAGTTTAACCGGGACTACCGTTTCCCAGTACTTC

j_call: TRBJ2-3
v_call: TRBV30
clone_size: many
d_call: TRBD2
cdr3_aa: CAWELAGGPRDTQYF
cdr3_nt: TGTGCCTGGGAACTAGCGGGGGGGCCTAGGGATACGCAGTATTTT

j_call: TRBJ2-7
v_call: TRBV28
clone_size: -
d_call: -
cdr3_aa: CASSPLPNGPSSYEQYF
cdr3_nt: TGTGCCAGCAGTCCCCTCCCCAATGGCCCGAGCTCCTACGAGCAGTACTTC

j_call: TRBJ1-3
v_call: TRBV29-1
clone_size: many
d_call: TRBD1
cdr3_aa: CSVGTMGQDNSGNTIYF
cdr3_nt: TGCAGCGTGGGTACTATGGGACAGGACAACTCTGGAAACACCATATATTTT

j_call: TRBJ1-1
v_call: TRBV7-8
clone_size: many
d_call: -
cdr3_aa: CASSLGVPTEAFF
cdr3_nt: TGTGCCAGCAGCTTAGGTGTTCCCACTGAAGCTTTCTTT

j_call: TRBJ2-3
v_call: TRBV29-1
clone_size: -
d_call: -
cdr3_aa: CSGTRLVPADTQYF
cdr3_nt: TGCAGCGGCACGAGACTAGTTCCGGCAGATACGCAGTATTTT

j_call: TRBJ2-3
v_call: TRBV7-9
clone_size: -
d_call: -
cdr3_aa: CASSLPILARDTQYF
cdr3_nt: TGTGCCAGCAGCTTACCCATACTAGCAAGAGATACGCAGTATTTT

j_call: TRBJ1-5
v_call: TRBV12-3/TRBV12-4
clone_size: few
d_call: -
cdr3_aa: CASSLLGRGNQPQHF
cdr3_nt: TGTGCCAGCAGTTTATTGGGCAGGGGCAATCAGCCCCAGCATTTT

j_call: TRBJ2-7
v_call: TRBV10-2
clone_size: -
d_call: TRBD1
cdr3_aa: CASSELVFRQGGPYEQYF
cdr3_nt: TGCGCCAGCAGTGAGTTGGTCTTCAGACAGGGGGGTCCCTACGAGCAGTACTTC

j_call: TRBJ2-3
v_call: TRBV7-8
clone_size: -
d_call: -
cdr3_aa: CASSLPVRRTDTQYF
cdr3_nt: TGTGCCAGCAGCTTGCCGGTTAGAAGGACAGATACGCAGTATTTT

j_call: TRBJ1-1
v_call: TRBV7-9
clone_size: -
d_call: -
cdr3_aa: CASRAGTTAFF
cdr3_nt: TGTGCCAGCAGGGCGGGTACTACAGCTTTCTTT

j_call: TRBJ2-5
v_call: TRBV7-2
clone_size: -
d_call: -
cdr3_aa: CASSLDLAGETQYF
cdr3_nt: TGTGCCAGCAGCTTAGACCTAGCTGGAGAGACCCAGTACTTC

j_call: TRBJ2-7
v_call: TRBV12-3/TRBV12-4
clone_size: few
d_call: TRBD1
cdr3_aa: CASSNTDRELFYEQYF
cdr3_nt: TGTGCCAGCAGTAATACGGACAGGGAGTTGTTCTACGAGCAGTACTTC

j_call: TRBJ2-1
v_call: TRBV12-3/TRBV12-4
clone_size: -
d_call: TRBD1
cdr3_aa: CASSPTSDRVTDEQFF
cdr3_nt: TGTGCCAGCAGTCCCACCTCGGACAGGGTGACGGATGAGCAGTTCTTC

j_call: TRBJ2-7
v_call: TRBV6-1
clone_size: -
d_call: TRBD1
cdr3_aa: CASSQTDRGSHEQYF
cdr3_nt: TGTGCCAGCAGTCAAACGGACAGGGGAAGCCACGAGCAGTACTTC

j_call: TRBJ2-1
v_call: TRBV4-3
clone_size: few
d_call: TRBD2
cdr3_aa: CASSQGTSDHNEQFF
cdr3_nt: TGCGCCAGCAGCCAAGGGACTAGCGACCACAATGAGCAGTTCTTC

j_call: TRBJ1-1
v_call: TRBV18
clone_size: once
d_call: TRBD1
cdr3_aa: CASSPTMRGGGFKNTEAFF
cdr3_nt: TGTGCCAGCTCACCCACCATGCGAGGGGGCGGCTTCAAAAACACTGAAGCTTTCTTT

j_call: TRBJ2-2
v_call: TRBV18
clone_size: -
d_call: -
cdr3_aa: CASSPLRQETPGELFF
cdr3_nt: TGTGCCAGCTCACCACTTCGGCAGGAAACCCCCGGGGAGCTGTTTTTT